Listed below are T cell receptor beta chains from one sample, sequenced in a study of T cell clonotyping in hematopoietic cell transplantation. Assay used: immunoSEQ multiplex PCR; TCRdb lists only in-frame clones, some missing. The sample lists 17,000 or so clones, 60% to 85% occurring once. Sequenced input: peripheral blood mononuclear cells. These receptors all come from a woman aged 60-70 years in good health. Some clones in this sample may be carry-over from other donors' samples. Each CDR3 is given with its conserved first and last residue. Each record gives: J gene, V gene, CDR3 protein.

>TRBJ1-5|TRBV7-2
CASSSRTGANQPQHF
>TRBJ2-7|TRBV18
CASSQGSYEQYF
>TRBJ1-6|TRBV9
CASSVGRTDNSPLHF
>TRBJ1-1|TRBV13
CASSLEKGTEAFF
>TRBJ1-2|TRBV25-1
CASSPDRGQANYGYTF
>TRBJ1-5|TRBV28
CASSPRTGIGQPQHF
>TRBJ1-2|TRBV18
CASSPSFVSSGYTF
>TRBJ2-7|TRBV6-5
CASSLGYGDEQYF
>TRBJ1-2|TRBV29-1
CSVPSRNYGYTF
>TRBJ1-2|TRBV4-3
CASSQVGWGDIYGYTF
>TRBJ1-1|TRBV4-1
CASSHRDGGTEAFF
>TRBJ1-1|TRBV4-1
CASNPLGAGGPNTEAFF
>TRBJ2-7|TRBV4-3
CASSQGVSSGRPYF
>TRBJ1-2|TRBV4-2
CASSQDWASGEGYTF
>TRBJ1-1|TRBV28
CASLRLGTEAFF
>TRBJ1-1|TRBV30
CAWMRSGGTAFF
>TRBJ2-7|TRBV28
CASSPDSYEQYF
>TRBJ2-5|TRBV7-2
CASSFQETQYF
>TRBJ2-7|TRBV11-1
CASSFSLTGVTPGEQYF
>TRBJ1-6|TRBV7-3
CASSLEGTEYNSPLHF
>TRBJ2-1|TRBV9
CASHPLTGLALYNEQFF
>TRBJ1-2|TRBV27
CASSFLGGAPGYTF
>TRBJ2-7|TRBV27
CASSLSQGSAYEQYF
>TRBJ1-3|TRBV7-8
CASSLPGQGVSSSGNTIYF
>TRBJ1-5|TRBV27
CASSFGGYSNQPQHF
>TRBJ1-2|TRBV30
CASPRQGHNGYTF
>TRBJ2-1|TRBV9
CASSANRGNEQFF
>TRBJ2-2|TRBV29-1
CSARGLANLNTGELFF
>TRBJ1-3|TRBV6-5
CASSYSEGSGNTIYF
>TRBJ2-3|TRBV5-4
CASSLKGGRADTQYF
>TRBJ2-3|TRBV5-6
CASSLRSRRQDTQYF
>TRBJ1-2|TRBV6-1
CASSEYRSVYGYTF
>TRBJ2-3|TRBV7-2
CASSLASAYTDTQYF
>TRBJ2-7|TRBV29-1
CSVEVVSSYEQYF
>TRBJ2-6|TRBV4-2
CASSPRTAGANVLTF
>TRBJ2-7|TRBV13
CASSARVGVPYEQYF
>TRBJ2-7|TRBV2
CASSEAWADYEQYF
>TRBJ1-1|TRBV28
CASSSLQGTEAFF
>TRBJ2-1|TRBV9
CASSVVASGTRGNEQFF
>TRBJ2-5|TRBV7-7
CASSPGGTQETQYF